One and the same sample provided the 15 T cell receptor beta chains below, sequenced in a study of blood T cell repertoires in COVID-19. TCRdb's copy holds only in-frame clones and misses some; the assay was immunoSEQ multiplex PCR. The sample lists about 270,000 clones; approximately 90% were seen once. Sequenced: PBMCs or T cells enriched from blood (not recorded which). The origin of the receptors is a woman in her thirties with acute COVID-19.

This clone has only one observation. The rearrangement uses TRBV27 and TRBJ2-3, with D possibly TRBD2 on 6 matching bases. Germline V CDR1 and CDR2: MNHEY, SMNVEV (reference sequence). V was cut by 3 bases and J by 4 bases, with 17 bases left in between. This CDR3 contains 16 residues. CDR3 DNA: TGTGCCAGCAGTTTCCACGCAGGGAGGATAGCAGATACGCAGTATTTT. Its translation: CASSFHAGRIADTQYF.

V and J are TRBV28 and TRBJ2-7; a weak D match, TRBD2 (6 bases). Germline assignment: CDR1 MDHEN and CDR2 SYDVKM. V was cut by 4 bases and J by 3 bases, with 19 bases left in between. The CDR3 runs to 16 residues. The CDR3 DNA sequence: TGTGCCAGCAGTTCACAGGTACTAGCTGATATCTACGAGCAGTACTTC. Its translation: CASSSQVLADIYEQYF.

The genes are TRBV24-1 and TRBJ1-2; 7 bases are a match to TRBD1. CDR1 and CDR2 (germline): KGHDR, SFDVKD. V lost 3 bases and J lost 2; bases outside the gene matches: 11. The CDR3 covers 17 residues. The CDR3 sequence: CATSDTKQGKGNYGYTF. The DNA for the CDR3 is TGTGCCACCAGTGATACTAAACAGGGGAAAGGGAACTATGGCTACACCTTC.

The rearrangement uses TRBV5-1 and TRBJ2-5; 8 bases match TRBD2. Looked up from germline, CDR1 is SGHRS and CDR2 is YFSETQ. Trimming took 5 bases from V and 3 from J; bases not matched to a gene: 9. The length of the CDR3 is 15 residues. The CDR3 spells CASSTRRGAEETQYF. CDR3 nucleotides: TGCGCCAGCAGTACCCGGCGGGGGGCTGAAGAGACCCAGTACTTC.

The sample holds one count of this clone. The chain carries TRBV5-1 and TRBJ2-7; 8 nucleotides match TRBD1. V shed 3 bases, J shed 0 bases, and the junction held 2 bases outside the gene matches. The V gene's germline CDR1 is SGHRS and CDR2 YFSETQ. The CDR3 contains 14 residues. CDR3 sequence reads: CASSWDRSSYEQYF. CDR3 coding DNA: TGCGCCAGCAGCTGGGACAGGAGCTCCTACGAGCAGTACTTC.

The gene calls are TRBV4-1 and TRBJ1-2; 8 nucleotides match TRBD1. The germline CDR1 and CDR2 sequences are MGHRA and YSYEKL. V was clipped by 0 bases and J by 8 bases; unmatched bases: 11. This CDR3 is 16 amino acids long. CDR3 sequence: CASSQEGQGAWFGYTF. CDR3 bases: TGCGCCAGCAGCCAAGAGGGGCAGGGGGCTTGGTTCGGCTACACCTTC.

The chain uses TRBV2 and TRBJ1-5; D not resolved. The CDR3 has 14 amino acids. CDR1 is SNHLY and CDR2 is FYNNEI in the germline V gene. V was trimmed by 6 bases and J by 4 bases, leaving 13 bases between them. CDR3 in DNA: TGTGCCAGCAGAGGAGTAGCGACGAATCAGCCCCAGCATTTT. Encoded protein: CASRGVATNQPQHF.

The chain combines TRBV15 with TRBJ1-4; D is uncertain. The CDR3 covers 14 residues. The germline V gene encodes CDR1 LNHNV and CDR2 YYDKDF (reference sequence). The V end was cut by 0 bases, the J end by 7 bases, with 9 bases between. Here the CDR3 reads CATSRDGELEKLFF. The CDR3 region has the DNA TGTGCCACCAGCAGAGATGGGGAGCTTGAAAAACTGTTTTTT.

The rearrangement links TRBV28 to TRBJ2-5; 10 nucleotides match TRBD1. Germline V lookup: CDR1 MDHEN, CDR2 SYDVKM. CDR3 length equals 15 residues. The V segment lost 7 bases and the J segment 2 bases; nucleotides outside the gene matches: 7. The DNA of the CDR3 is TGTGCCAGCATGGGGGGACAGGGGACTCAAGAGACCCAGTACTTC. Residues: CASMGGQGTQETQYF.

In DNA form, the CDR3 reads TGCAGCGTTGAAGATCAGAACAGCAGCTCCTACGAGCAGTACTTC. It specifies CSVEDQNSSSYEQYF. J is TRBJ2-7 and V is TRBV29-1; no reliable D call. Germline V gene data show CDR1 as SQVTM and CDR2 as ANQGSEA. CDR3 length: 15 residues. Trimming removed 0 bases from V and 0 bases from J, with 12 bases in between.

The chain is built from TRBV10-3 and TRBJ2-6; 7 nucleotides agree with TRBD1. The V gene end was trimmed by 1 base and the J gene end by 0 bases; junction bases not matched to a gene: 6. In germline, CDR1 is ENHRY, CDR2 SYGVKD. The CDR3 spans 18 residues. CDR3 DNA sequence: TGTGCCATCAGTGAGTTAGGACAGGTATACTCTGGGGCCAACGTCCTGACTTTC. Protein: CAISELGQVYSGANVLTF.

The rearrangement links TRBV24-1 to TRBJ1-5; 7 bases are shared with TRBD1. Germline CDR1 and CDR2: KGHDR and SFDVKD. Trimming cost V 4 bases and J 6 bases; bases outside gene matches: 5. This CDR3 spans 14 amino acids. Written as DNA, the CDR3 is TGTGCCACCAGTGAGACAGGGATGCTTCAGCCCCAGCATTTT. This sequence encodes CATSETGMLQPQHF.

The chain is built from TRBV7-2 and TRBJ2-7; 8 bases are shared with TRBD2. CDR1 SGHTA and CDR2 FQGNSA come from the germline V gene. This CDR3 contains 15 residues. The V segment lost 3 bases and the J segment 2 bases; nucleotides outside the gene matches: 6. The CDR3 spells CASSFNIAGTYEQYF. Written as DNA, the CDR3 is TGTGCCAGCAGCTTTAATATAGCGGGAACCTACGAGCAGTACTTC. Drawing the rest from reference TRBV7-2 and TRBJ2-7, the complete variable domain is GAGVSQSPSNKVTEKGKDVELRCDPISGHTALYWYRQSLGQGLEFLIYFQGNSAPDKSGLPSDRFSAERTGGSVSTLTIQRTQQEDSAVYLCASSFNIAGTYEQYFGPGTRLTVT.

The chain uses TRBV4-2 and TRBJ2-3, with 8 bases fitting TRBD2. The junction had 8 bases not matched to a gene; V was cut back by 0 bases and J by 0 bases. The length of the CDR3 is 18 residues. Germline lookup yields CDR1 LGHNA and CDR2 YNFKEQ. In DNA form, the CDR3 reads TGTGCCAGCAGCCAAGACCCCAGCGGGAGTTGGAGCACAGATACGCAGTATTTT. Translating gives CASSQDPSGSWSTDTQYF.

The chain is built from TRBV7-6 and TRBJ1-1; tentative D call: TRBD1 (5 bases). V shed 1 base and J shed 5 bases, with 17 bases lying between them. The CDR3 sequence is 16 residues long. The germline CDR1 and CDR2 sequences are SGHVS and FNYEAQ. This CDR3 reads CASSLEAGRVGTEAFF. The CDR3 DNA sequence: TGTGCCAGCAGCTTAGAGGCAGGGCGCGTAGGGACTGAAGCTTTCTTT.